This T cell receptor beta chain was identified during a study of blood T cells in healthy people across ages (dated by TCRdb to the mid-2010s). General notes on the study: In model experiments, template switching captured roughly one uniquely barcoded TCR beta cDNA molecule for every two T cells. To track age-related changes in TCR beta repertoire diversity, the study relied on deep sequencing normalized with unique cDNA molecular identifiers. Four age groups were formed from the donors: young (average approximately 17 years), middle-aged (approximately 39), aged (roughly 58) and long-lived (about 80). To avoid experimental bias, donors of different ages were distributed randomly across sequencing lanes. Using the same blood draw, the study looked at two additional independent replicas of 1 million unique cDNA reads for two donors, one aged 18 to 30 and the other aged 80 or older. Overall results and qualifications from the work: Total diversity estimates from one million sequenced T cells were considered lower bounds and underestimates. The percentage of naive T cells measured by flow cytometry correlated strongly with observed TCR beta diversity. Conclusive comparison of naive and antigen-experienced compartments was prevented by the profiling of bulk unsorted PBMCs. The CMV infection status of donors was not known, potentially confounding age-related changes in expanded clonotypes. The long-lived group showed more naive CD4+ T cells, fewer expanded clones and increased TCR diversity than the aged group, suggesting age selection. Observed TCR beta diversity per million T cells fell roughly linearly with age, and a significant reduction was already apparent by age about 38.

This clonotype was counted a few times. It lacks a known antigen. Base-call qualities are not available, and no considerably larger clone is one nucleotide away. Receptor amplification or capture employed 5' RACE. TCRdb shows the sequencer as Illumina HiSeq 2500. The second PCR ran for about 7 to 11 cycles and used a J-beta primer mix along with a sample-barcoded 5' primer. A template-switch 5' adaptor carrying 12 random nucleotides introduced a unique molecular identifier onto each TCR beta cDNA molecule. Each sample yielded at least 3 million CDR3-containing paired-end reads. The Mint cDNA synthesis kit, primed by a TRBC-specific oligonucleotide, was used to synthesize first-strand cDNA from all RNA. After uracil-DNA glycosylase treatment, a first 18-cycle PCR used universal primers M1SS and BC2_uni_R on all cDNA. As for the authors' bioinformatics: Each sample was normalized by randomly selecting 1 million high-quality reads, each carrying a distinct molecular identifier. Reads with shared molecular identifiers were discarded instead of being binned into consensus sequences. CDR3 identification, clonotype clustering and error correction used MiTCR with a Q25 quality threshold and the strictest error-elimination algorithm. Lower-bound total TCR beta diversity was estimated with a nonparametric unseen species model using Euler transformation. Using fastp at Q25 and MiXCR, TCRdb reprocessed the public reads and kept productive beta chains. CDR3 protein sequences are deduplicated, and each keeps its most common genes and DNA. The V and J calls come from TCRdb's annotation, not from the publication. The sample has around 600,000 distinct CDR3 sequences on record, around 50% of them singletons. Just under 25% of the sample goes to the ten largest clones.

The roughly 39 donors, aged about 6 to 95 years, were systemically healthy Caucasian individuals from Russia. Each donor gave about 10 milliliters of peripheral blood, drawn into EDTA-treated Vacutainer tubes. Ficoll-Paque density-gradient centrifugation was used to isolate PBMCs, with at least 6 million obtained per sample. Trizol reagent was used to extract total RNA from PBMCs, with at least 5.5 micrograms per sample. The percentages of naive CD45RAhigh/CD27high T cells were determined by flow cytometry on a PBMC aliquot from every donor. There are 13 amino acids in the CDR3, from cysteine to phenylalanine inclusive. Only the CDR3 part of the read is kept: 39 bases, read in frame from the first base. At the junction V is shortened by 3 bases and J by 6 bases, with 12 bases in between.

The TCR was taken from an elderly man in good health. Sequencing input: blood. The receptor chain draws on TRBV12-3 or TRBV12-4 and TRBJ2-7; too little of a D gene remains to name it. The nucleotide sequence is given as TGTGCCAGCAGTTTCTTAACGGTTCCCGAGCAGTACTTC. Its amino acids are CASSFLTVPEQYF.